This section outlines one T cell receptor (beta chain) sequence together with its context. This specimen belongs to a study of CD8 T cells in Susac syndrome. This CDR3 has 18 amino acids. Trimming at V came to 3 bases and at J to 2 bases, leaving 10 bases not matched to a gene. CDR1 is KGHSH, CDR2 LQKENI, per germline. Roughly 0.45 to 1 ug RNA was reverse transcribed with random hexamers. A single record per CDR3 protein comes from TCRdb applying MiXCR to the immunoSEQ multiplex PCR reads. Of about 210,000 distinct CDR3 sequences listed, about 94% are singletons. This chain links TRBV18 with TRBJ2-6, with 7 bases lining up with TRBD1. The sequenced sample consisted of CD4+ T cells from PBMCs. The sequence came from a human donor with Susac syndrome. DNA for the CDR3: TGTGCCAGCTCACCCCTAAGACCTACAGGGGCTGGGGCCAACGTCCTGACTTTC. Translated: CASSPLRPTGAGANVLTF.